This T cell receptor beta chain was recovered during a study of human T cells and chemical hapten exposure (dated by TCRdb to 2020 to 2022). For the wider study: For sensitization, 2% DPC in acetone was applied to a roughly 2 cm by roughly 2 cm area of upper inner arm skin. Throughout the study period of around 24 weeks, patients also received therapeutic DPC doses to the scalp every week. Alopecia areata with under or over 50% scalp involvement, alopecia totalis and alopecia universalis were represented in the patient cohort, which was mostly female. Around 30 alopecia patients provided blood for TCR sequencing at one to four time points (pre-sensitization, 2, 6 and 24 weeks). The libraries were sequenced as a pool, and the TCR yield per sample differed mostly because of small variations in library volumes within the pool. Patch testing was performed on the upper back with Finn chambers containing 0.01% DPC, and the patch tests were scored after 6 days according to International Contact Dermatitis Research Group standards. Blood was sampled from patients pre-sensitization (week 0) and at 2, 6 and about 24 weeks after DPC sensitization. Peripheral blood TCR repertoire changes were tracked in vivo in alopecia patients during primary and secondary sensitization to the hapten diphenylcyclopropenone (DPC). The research as a whole found: Compared with pre-sensitization or healthy control sets, expanded TCRs formed significantly more large CDR3 similarity clusters, which is consistent with antigen-driven responses. All patients had alopecia, a presumed autoimmune disease, so their immune response might differ from that of healthy individuals. After repeated subsampling, changes were observed in the strength of the expansion versus patch-test correlation and in the threshold at which the correlation became significant. DPC sensitization did not change the number of TCRs with a frequency above 1 in 1000, and there was no evidence of changes in global repertoire structure. Patch test score was positively correlated with the number of PT1 expanded TCRs, with significance at thresholds 8, 16 and 32 but not at 4.

In its sample, this clonotype was seen a few times. Its antigen is currently not known. One base away there is no much larger clone; base qualities are not given. What the time point label conveys for this sample: pre-sensitization, week 0. Reading the label with the study, this specimen's treatment or condition is: therapeutic diphenylcyclopropenone sensitization with weekly scalp DPC. At every patch-test visit, the blood draw took place before the patch test was put on. Eligible patients were aged 18 to 70, diagnosed with alopecia, deemed suitable for DPC therapy, and excluded if pregnant. Unfractionated whole blood was collected in Tempus Blood RNA tubes, and total RNA was extracted from that blood. Libraries were constructed by RACE. Sequencer: NextSeq 500. Library preparation attached unique molecular identifiers to individual cDNA molecules for quantitative, reproducible TCR counting. Both TCR alpha and TCR beta chains were sequenced from each blood RNA sample. Concerning the study's data processing: A median of about 100,000 TCRs per sample was observed, with a range of 23,224 to 690,600. The Decombinator software suite was used to annotate V, J and CDR3 in the TCR reads. Every sample was subsampled to the same number of TCRs (28,000) for the PS versus PT1 abundance plots. TCRs were defined as expanded if absent before sensitization and observed at least eight times at the 2-week time point. Using fastp trimming at Q25 and MiXCR clonotype assembly, TCRdb reanalyzed the public sequencing data and kept in-frame beta chains. When rows share a CDR3 protein, they turn into one entry using the most common DNA and genes. In this record, the V and J calls reflect TCRdb's handling and not the investigators' own analysis. This sample holds about 380,000 distinct CDR3 sequences; 4.5% to 6% were observed only once. The top ten clones comprise approximately 2.8% of the sample.

Sequencing used whole blood, obtained in connection with sensitization to the hapten diphenylcyclopropenone (DPC). This clonotype was obtained from a woman aged 45-60 years with alopecia areata. Some clones in this sample may be carry-over from other donors' samples.

The DNA reads TGCGCCAGCAGCTTGGTAGGACAGGCGTCGGATGAGCAGTTCTTC. It translates to CASSLVGQASDEQFF. The rearrangement combines TRBV5-1 with TRBJ2-1; the junction holds 7 bases that match TRBD1. V ends up 0 bases short and J 8 bases short, with an unmatched junction base count of 8. Reading the germline V gene gives CDR1 SGHRS and CDR2 YFSETQ. The CDR3 holds 15 amino acids from the cysteine to the phenylalanine. Just CDR3 DNA is preserved here, 45 bases in frame from base 1.